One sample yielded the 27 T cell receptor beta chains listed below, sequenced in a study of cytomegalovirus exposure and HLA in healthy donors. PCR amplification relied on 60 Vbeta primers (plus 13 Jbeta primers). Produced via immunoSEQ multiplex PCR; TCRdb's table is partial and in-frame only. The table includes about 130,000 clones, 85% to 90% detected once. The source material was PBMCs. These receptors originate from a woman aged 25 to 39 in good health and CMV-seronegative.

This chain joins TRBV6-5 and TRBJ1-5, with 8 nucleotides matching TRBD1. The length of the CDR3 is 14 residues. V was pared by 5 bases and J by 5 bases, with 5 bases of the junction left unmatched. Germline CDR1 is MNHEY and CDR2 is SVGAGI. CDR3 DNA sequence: TGTGCCAGCAGTGGACAGGGACCTCATCAGCCCCAGCATTTT. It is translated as CASSGQGPHQPQHF.

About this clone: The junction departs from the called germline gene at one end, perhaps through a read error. Here the CDR3 DNA reads TGTTCCAGCAGCTTGTTTCCCCGAGGACAGGGTTACGAGCAGTACTTC. Translating gives CSSSLFPRGQGYEQYF. The chain combines TRBV7-9 with TRBJ2-7; TRBD1 matches at 8 bases. The germline V gene encodes CDR1 SEHNR and CDR2 FQNEAQ (reference sequence). The CDR3 consists of 16 residues. Using reference TRBV7-9 and TRBJ2-7 for the parts outside the CDR3, the full variable domain is DTGVSQNPRHKITKRGQNVTFRCDPISEHNRLYWYRQTLGQGPEFLTYFQNEAQLEKSRLLSDRFSAERPKGSFSTLEIQRTEQGDSAMYLCSSSLFPRGQGYEQYFGPGTRLTVT.

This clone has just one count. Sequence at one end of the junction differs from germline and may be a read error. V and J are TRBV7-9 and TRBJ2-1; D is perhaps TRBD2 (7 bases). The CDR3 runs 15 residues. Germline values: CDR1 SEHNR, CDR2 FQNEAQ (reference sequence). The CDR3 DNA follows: TGTTCCAGCAGCCCTCAAGGGGGAGGGCCGTATGAGCAGTTCTTC. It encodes CSSSPQGGGPYEQFF.

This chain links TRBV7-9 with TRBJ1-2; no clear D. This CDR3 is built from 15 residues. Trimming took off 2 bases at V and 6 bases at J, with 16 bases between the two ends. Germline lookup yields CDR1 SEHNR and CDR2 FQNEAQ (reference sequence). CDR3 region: CASSLIGPIQDGYTF. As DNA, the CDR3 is TGTGCCAGCAGCTTAATTGGGCCAATCCAGGATGGCTACACCTTC.

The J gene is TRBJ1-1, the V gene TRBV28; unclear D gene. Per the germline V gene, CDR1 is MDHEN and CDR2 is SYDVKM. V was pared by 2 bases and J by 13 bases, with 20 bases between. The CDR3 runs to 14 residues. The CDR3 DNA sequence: TGTGCCAGCAGTTTAAGGCTCCCCGGCGGCGGTAGTTTCTTT. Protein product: CASSLRLPGGGSFF.

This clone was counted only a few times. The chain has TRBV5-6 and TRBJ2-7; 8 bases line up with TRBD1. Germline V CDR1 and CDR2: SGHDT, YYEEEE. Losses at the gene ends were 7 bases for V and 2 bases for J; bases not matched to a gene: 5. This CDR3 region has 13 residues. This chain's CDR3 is CASYDRGTYEQYF. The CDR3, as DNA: TGTGCCAGCTACGACAGGGGTACCTACGAGCAGTACTTC.

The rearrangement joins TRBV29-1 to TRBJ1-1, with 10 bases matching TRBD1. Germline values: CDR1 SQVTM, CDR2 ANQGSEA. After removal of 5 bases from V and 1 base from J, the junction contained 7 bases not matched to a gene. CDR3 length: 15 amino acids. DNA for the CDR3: TGCAGCGTTACCGACAGGGGGCCCGAGAACACTGAAGCTTTCTTT. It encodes CSVTDRGPENTEAFF.

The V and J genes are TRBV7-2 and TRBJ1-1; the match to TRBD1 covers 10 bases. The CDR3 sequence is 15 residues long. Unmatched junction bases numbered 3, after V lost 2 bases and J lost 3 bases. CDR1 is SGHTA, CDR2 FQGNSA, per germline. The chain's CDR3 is CASSLWGQGYTEAFF. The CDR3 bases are TGTGCCAGCAGCTTATGGGGACAGGGGTACACTGAAGCTTTCTTT.

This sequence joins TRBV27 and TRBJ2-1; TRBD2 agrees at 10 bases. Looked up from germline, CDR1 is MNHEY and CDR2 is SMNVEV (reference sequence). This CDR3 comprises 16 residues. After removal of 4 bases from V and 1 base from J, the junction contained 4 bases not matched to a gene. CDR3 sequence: CASSSLAGASYNEQFF. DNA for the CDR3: TGTGCCAGCAGTTCCCTAGCGGGAGCGTCCTACAATGAGCAGTTCTTC.

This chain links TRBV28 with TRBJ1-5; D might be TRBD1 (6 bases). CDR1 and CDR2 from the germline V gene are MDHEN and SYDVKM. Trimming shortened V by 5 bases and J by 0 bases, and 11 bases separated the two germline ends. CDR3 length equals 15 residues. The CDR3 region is CASSPQGHSNQPQHF. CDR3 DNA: TGTGCCAGCAGTCCGCAGGGACATAGCAATCAGCCCCAGCATTTT.

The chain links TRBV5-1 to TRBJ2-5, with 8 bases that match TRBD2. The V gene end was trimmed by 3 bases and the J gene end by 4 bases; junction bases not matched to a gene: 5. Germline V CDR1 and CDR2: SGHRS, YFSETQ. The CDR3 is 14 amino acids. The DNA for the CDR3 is TGCGCCAGCAGCTCCGGACTAGCTTTAGAGACCCAGTACTTC. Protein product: CASSSGLALETQYF.

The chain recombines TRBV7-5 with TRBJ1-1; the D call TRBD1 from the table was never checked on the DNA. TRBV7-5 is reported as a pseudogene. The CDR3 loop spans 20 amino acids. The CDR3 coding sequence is TGTGTCAGAAGCCCCACCTTTTTCCGCCTTAGGACAGACCGTGTAACTGAAGCTTTCTTT. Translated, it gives CVRSPTFFRLRTDRVTEAFF.

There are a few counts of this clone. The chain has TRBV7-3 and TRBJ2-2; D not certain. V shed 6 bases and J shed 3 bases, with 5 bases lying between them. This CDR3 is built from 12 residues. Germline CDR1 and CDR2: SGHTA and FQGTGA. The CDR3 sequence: CASSEYTGELFF. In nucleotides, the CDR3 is TGTGCCAGCAGTGAGTACACCGGGGAGCTGTTTTTT.

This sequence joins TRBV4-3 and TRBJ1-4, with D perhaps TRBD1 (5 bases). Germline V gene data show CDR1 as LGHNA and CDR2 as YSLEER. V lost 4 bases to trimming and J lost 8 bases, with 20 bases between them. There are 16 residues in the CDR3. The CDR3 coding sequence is TGCGCCAGCAGCCCCCCCAAGAAAGCGAAGGGGGAAAAACTGTTTTTT. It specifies CASSPPKKAKGEKLFF.

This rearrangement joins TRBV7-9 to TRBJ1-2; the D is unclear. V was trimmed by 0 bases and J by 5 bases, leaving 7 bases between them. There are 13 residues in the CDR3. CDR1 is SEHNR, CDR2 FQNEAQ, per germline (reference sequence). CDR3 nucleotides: TGTGCCAGCAGCTTAGCGTCGGGATATGGCTACACCTTC. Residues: CASSLASGYGYTF.

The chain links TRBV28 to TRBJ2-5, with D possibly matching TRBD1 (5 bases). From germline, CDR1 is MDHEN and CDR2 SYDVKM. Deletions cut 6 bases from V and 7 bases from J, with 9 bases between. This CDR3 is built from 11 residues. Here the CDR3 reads CASSRRGTQYF. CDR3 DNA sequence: TGTGCCAGCAGCCGAAGGGGGACCCAGTACTTC.

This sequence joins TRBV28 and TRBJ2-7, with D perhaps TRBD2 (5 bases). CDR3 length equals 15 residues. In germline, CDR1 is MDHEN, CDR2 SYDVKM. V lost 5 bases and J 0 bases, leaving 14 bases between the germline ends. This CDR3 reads CASSEGGLFSYEQYF. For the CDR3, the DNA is TGTGCCAGCAGTGAAGGAGGCTTATTCTCCTACGAGCAGTACTTC.

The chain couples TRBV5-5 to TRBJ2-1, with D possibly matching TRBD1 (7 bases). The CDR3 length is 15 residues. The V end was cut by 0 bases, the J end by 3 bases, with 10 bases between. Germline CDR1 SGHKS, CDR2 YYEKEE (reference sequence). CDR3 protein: CASSLGRGVYNEQFF. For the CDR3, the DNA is TGTGCCAGCAGCTTGGGCAGGGGGGTCTACAATGAGCAGTTCTTC.

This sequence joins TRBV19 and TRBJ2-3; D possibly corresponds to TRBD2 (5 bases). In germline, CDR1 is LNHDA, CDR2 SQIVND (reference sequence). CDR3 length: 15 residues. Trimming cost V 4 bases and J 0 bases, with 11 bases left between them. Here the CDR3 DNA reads TGTGCCAGTAGTAGAGGGTCCTCTAGCACAGATACGCAGTATTTT. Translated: CASSRGSSSTDTQYF. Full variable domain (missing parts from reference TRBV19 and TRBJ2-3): DGGITQSPKYLFRKEGQNVTLSCEQNLNHDAMYWYRQDPGQGLRLIYYSQIVNDFQKGDIAEGYSVSREKKESFPLTVTSAQKNPTAFYLCASSRGSSSTDTQYFGPGTRLTVL.

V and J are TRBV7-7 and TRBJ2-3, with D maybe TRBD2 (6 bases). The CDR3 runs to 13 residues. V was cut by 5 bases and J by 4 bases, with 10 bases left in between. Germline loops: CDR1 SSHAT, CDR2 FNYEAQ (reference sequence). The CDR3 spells CASSGGFADTQYF. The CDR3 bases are TGTGCCAGCAGCGGGGGGTTCGCAGATACGCAGTATTTT. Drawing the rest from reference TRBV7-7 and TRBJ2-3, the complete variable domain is GAGVSQSPRYKVTKRGQDVTLRCDPISSHATLYWYQQALGQGPEFLTYFNYEAQPDKSGLPSDRFSAERPEGSISTLTIQRTEQRDSAMYRCASSGGFADTQYFGPGTRLTVL.

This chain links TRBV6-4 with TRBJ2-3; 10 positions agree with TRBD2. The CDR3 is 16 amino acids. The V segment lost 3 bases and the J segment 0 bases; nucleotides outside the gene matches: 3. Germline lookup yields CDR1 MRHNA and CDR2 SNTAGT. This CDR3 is CASSEASGSSTDTQYF. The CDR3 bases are TGTGCCAGCAGTGAGGCTAGCGGGAGTAGCACAGATACGCAGTATTTT.

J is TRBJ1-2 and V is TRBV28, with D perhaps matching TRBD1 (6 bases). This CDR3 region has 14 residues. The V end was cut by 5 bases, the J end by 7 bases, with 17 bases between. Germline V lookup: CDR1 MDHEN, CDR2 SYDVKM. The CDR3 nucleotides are TGTGCCAGCAGTCTTGCCGGGGGGCGAGGTGGCTACACCTTC. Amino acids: CASSLAGGRGGYTF.

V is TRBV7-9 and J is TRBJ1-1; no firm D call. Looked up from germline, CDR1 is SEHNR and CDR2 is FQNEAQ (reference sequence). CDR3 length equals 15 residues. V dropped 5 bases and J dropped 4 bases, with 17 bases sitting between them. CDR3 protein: CASSPLFRRATEAFF. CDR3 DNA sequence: TGTGCCAGCAGCCCCCTCTTTAGGCGGGCCACTGAAGCTTTCTTT.

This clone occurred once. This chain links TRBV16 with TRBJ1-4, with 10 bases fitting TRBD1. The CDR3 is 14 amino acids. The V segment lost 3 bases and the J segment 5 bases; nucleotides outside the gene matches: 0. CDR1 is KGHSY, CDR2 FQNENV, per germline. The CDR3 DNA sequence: TGTGCCAGCAGCCAGACAGGGGGCAATGAAAAACTGTTTTTT. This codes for CASSQTGGNEKLFF.

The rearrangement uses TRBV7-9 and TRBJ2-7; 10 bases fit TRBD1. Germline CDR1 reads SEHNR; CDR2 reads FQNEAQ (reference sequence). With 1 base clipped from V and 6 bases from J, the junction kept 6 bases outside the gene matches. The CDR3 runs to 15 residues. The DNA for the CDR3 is TGTGCCAGCAGCTTAGTTGACAGGGGGCTCAGCGAGCAGTACTTC. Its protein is CASSLVDRGLSEQYF.

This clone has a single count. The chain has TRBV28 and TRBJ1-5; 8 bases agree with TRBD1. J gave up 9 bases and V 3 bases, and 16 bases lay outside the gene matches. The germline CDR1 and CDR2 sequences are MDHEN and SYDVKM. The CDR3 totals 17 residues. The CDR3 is CASSFWLSGGRVLPQHF. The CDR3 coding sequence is TGTGCCAGCAGTTTCTGGTTGTCAGGGGGCAGGGTATTGCCCCAGCATTTT.

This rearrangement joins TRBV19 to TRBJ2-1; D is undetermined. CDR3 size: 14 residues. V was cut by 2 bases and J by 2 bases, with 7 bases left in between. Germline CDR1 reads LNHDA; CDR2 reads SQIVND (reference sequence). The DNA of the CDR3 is TGTGCCAGTAGTATATATGTAACCTACAATGAGCAGTTCTTC. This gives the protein CASSIYVTYNEQFF.